A selection of T cell receptor beta chains follows, all from one sample in a study of T cell repertoires in cytomegalovirus infection. One entry per CDR3 protein, called by TCRdb with MiXCR from the reads. The sample yields about 490,000 distinct CDR3 sequences, roughly 29% seen once. The specimen was PBMCs. The receptors shown here come from a human donor in good health (CMV status not recorded). Some clones in this sample may be carry-over from other donors' samples. Each CDR3 is given with its conserved first and last residue. The D gene is left open where the match is weak. Clone size is shown for a subset of rows, as once, few, many or a class of expanded clone.

D	size	V	J	CDR3	DNA
TRBD2	few	TRBV7-2	TRBJ2-1	CASSLSGSGGSYNEQFF	TGTGCCAGCAGCCTTAGCGGGAGTGGGGGCTCCTACAATGAGCAGTTCTTC
.	.	TRBV19	TRBJ1-1	CASSTGNPNTEAFF	TGTGCCAGTAGTACAGGGAACCCCAACACTGAAGCTTTCTTT
TRBD2	.	TRBV29-1	TRBJ2-1	CSADRAGGAYNEQFF	TGCAGCGCAGACCGCGCGGGGGGGGCTTACAATGAGCAGTTCTTC
.	.	TRBV10-3	TRBJ2-5	CAVRDFGGETQYF	TGTGCCGTCCGGGACTTCGGTGGAGAGACCCAGTACTTC
.	.	TRBV12-3/TRBV12-4	TRBJ1-4	CASSLAEKLFF	TGTGCCAGCAGTTTAGCCGAAAAACTGTTTTTT
.	.	TRBV6-2/TRBV6-3	TRBJ1-2	CASSEPYRDLNYGYTF	TGTGCCAGCAGTGAACCCTACAGAGACCTTAACTATGGCTACACCTTC
TRBD1	many	TRBV6-1	TRBJ1-5	CASSYQQGINQPQHF	TGTGCCAGCAGTTACCAACAGGGGATCAATCAGCCCCAGCATTTT
TRBD2	.	TRBV5-1	TRBJ2-1	CASSSLPRTSGYNEQFF	TGCGCCAGCAGCTCCTTGCCTCGGACTAGCGGATACAATGAGCAGTTCTTC
TRBD1	many	TRBV6-1	TRBJ1-5	CASSGRQGKGQPQHF	TGTGCCAGCAGCGGCCGACAGGGTAAAGGACAGCCCCAGCATTTT
TRBD2	few	TRBV20-1	TRBJ2-3	CSVTSGRRDTQYF	TGCAGTGTGACTAGCGGGAGGAGAGATACGCAGTATTTT